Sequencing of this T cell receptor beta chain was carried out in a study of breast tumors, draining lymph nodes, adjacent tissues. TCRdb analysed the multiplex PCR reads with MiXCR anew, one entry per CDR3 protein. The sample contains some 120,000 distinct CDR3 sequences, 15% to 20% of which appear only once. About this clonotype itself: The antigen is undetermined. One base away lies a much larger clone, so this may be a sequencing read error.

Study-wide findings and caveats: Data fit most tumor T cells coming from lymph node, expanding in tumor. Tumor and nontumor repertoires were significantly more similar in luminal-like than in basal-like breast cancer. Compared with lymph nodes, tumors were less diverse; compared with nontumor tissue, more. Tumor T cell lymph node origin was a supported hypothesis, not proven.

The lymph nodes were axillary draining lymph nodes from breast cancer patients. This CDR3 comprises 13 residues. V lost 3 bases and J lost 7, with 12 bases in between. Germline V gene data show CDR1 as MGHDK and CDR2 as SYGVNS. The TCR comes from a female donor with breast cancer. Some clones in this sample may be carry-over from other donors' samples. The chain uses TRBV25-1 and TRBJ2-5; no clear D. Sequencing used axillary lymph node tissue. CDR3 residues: CASSDRKDGTQYF. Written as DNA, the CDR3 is TGTGCCAGCAGTGACCGGAAAGATGGGACCCAGTACTTC.